The next 2 T cell receptor beta chains were all read from a single sample in a study of blood T cell repertoires in COVID-19. The method was immunoSEQ multiplex PCR; TCRdb's version includes in-frame clones alone and lacks a portion of them. This sample yields around 270,000 clones, of which around 89% are seen a single time; about 4.6% belongs to the top ten. Sequenced material: peripheral blood. Source of these receptors: a man aged 40-49 years with acute or convalescent COVID-19.

This chain joins TRBV5-4 and TRBJ2-1, with 8 bases that match TRBD1. The germline V gene has CDR1 SGHNT and CDR2 YYREEE (reference sequence). V trimming: 0 bases; J trimming: 4 bases; junction bases outside the gene matches: 3. The CDR3 loop spans 15 amino acids. The CDR3 DNA is TGTGCCAGCAGCTTGGCAGGGGGCGCATACAATGAGCAGTTCTTC. Amino acid sequence: CASSLAGGAYNEQFF.

The J gene is TRBJ2-4, the V gene TRBV5-6; possible D gene TRBD2, 5 bases. V was cut by 4 bases and J by 2 bases, with 10 bases left in between. Germline V gene sequence: CDR1 SGHDT, CDR2 YYEEEE. This CDR3 has 14 amino acids. The CDR3 spells CASSLTGTKNIQYF. The DNA of the CDR3 is TGTGCCAGCAGCCTGACGGGAACCAAAAACATTCAGTACTTC.